These 18 T cell receptor beta chains were all obtained from the same sample, sequenced in a study of T cells in Graves' hyperthyroidism and ophthalmopathy. RNA transcripts served as the template for amplifying TCR beta CDR3 regions. A set of HTBI primers served as the primers for a first-round RT-PCR of the TCR CDR3. From the multiplex PCR reads, TCRdb called clonotypes with MiXCR, one entry per CDR3 protein. The table has under 400,000 distinct CDR3 sequences, roughly 15% seen once. The sample comprised blood. The receptors derive from a woman aged 60-75 years with Graves' ophthalmopathy.

This clonotype showed up just a few times. V gene TRBV28 combines with J gene TRBJ1-2; 12 nucleotides agree with TRBD1. The germline V gene encodes CDR1 MDHEN and CDR2 SYDVKM. The CDR3 consists of 14 residues. V was pared by 3 bases and J by 7 bases, with 3 bases of the junction left unmatched. The DNA of the CDR3 is TGTGCCAGCAGTTTCTGGGACAGGGGGCCTGGCTACACCTTC. It encodes CASSFWDRGPGYTF.

This chain connects TRBV7-9 to TRBJ1-2; 7 nucleotides line up with TRBD1. The V gene end was trimmed by 0 bases and the J gene end by 7 bases; junction bases not matched to a gene: 5. The CDR3 is 14 amino acids. Germline V gene data show CDR1 as SEHNR and CDR2 as FQNEAQ (reference sequence). The CDR3 loop is CASSLAGTEGGYTF. The CDR3 DNA sequence: TGTGCCAGCAGCTTAGCCGGGACAGAGGGTGGCTACACCTTC.

In this sample, this clonotype turned up many times. The chain joins TRBV5-1 to TRBJ2-1; 14 bases map to TRBD2. Germline CDR1 SGHRS, CDR2 YFSETQ. V trimming: 4 bases; J trimming: 9 bases; junction bases outside the gene matches: 6. The CDR3 has 15 amino acids. As DNA, the CDR3 is TGCGCCAGCAGCGCGATCGGGACTAGCGGGAGTGAGCAGTTCTTC. Translated, it gives CASSAIGTSGSEQFF.

This clonotype appeared many times. The chain carries TRBV5-1 and TRBJ2-3, with unresolved D. The ends were cut back, 4 bases at V and 0 bases at J, with 9 bases in the middle. This CDR3 spans 14 amino acids. Germline-derived CDR1 and CDR2 are SGHRS and YFSETQ. CDR3 DNA: TGCGCCAGCAGCCCCCTGGACAGCACAGATACGCAGTATTTT. This gives the protein CASSPLDSTDTQYF.

This sequence joins TRBV19 and TRBJ2-7, with D possibly matching TRBD1 (6 bases). V was pared by 7 bases and J by 0 bases, with 13 bases between. Germline CDR1 and CDR2: LNHDA and SQIVND (reference sequence). This CDR3 has 14 residues. The CDR3 nucleotides are TGTGCCAGTAAACCGGGACATACCTCCTACGAGCAGTACTTC. It is translated as CASKPGHTSYEQYF.

Remarks on this clonotype: The junction does not match germline at one end; this may be a read error. The genes are TRBV10-3 and TRBJ1-2, with D unresolved. Looked up from germline, CDR1 is ENHRY and CDR2 is SYGVKD. The CDR3 spans 12 residues. The CDR3 DNA reads TGTCCCATCAGTGATACTAACTATGGCTACACCTTC. This sequence encodes CPISDTNYGYTF.

The V gene is TRBV29-1, the J gene TRBJ2-5; 8 positions match TRBD2. V lost 5 bases and J lost 2; bases outside the gene matches: 1. Per germline, CDR1 SQVTM and CDR2 ANQGSEA. The CDR3 length is 12 residues. CDR3 in amino acids: CSVSSGQETQYF. The DNA of the CDR3 is TGCAGCGTTTCTAGCGGGCAAGAGACCCAGTACTTC.

The table lists this clonotype with a count of one. One junction end disagrees with the germline gene, perhaps due to a read error. The gene calls are TRBV29-1 and TRBJ2-7; no clear D. CDR3 length: 12 residues. Germline lookup yields CDR1 SQVTM and CDR2 ANQGSEA. CDR3: CSVEGSSYERYF. CDR3 nucleotides: TGCAGCGTTGAAGGGTCCTCCTACGAGCGGTACTTC.

The gene calls are TRBV29-1 and TRBJ2-7, with D tentatively TRBD1 (6 bases). CDR1 and CDR2 from the germline V gene are SQVTM and ANQGSEA. Trimming removed 6 bases from V and 5 bases from J, with 14 bases in between. The CDR3 has 12 amino acids. As DNA, the CDR3 is TGCAGCGTCGGACCTACAGGGAACGAGCAGTACTTC. Its protein product is CSVGPTGNEQYF.

This clonotype has only a few counts. The J gene is TRBJ2-7, the V gene TRBV28; D is uncertain. Germline values: CDR1 MDHEN, CDR2 SYDVKM. The CDR3 contains 13 residues. Deletions cut 4 bases from V and 2 bases from J, with 9 bases between. The chain's CDR3 is CASSSLGTYEQYF. The CDR3 coding sequence is TGTGCCAGCAGTTCCCTGGGGACCTACGAGCAGTACTTC.

This clonotype was seen repeatedly, ten times or more. The chain links TRBV20-1 to TRBJ2-1; D might be TRBD2 (5 bases). Germline V gives CDR1 DFQATT, CDR2 SNEGSKA (reference sequence). There are 14 residues in the CDR3. V shed 5 bases and J shed 4 bases, with 15 bases lying between them. The CDR3 loop is CSAPLRTGYNEQFF. CDR3 in DNA: TGCAGTGCTCCTCTTCGGACTGGATACAATGAGCAGTTCTTC.

Ten or more counts support this clonotype. This rearrangement joins TRBV7-8 to TRBJ1-4; tentative D call: TRBD1 (5 bases). The length of the CDR3 is 15 residues. CDR1 and CDR2 (germline): SGHVS, FQNEAQ. Trimming stripped 0 bases from V and 2 bases from J, with 7 bases between. CDR3 in DNA: TGTGCCAGCAGCTTAGCGCCAGGGACTAATGAAAAACTGTTTTTT. Residues: CASSLAPGTNEKLFF.

This clonotype was seen many times. The chain recombines TRBV30 with TRBJ2-5; 13 bases align to TRBD2. Matching the DNA end better, TRBJ2-1 makes the J call doubtful. This CDR3 is 14 amino acids long. Germline loops: CDR1 GTSNPN, CDR2 SVGIG (reference sequence). CDR3 sequence: CAWRVTTSGGTQFF. DNA for the CDR3: TGTGCCTGGAGGGTAACGACTAGCGGGGGGACCCAGTTCTTC.

The chain links TRBV9 to TRBJ2-7; the D gene could be TRBD1 or TRBD2 (5 bases each). This CDR3 is 15 amino acids long. V shed 5 bases and J shed 2 bases, with 17 bases lying between them. Germline V gene lookup returns CDR1 SGDLS and CDR2 YYNGEE. CDR3 sequence: CASSKTMGTPYEQYF. The CDR3 nucleotides read TGTGCCAGCAGTAAAACAATGGGGACCCCCTACGAGCAGTACTTC.

This clonotype was found many times. CDR3 coding DNA: TGCAGTGCTAGAGATGGGGCGGAACCCGAGCAGTTCTTC. Translation gives CSARDGAEPEQFF. The V and J genes are TRBV20-1 and TRBJ2-1; D might be TRBD1 (5 bases). Trimming removed 0 bases from V and 10 bases from J, with 13 bases in between. The CDR3 totals 13 residues. Germline V gives CDR1 DFQATT, CDR2 SNEGSKA (reference sequence).

This clonotype was counted ten times or more. The J gene is TRBJ2-2, the V gene TRBV2; D might be TRBD2 (7 bases). Germline V gives CDR1 SNHLY, CDR2 FYNNEI. This CDR3 is 15 amino acids long. The V and J ends lost 1 base and 7 bases respectively, with 13 bases between them. The CDR3: CASSEEAGDYGELFF. For the CDR3, the DNA is TGTGCCAGCAGTGAAGAGGCAGGGGACTACGGGGAGCTGTTTTTT.

This clonotype was seen more than once but under ten times. The chain links TRBV5-5 to TRBJ2-2; tentative D call: TRBD2 (5 bases). The CDR3 is made up of 15 amino acids. Trimming took 7 bases from V and 2 from J, leaving 15 bases between them. The germline CDR1 and CDR2 sequences are SGHKS and YYEKEE (reference sequence). CDR3 protein: CASRRGPLNTGELFF. The CDR3, as DNA: TGTGCCAGCCGTCGCGGGCCCCTTAACACCGGGGAGCTGTTTTTT. Full variable domain (rest looked up from reference TRBV5-5 and TRBJ2-2): DAGVTQSPTHLIKTRGQQVTLRCSPISGHKSVSWYQQVLGQGPQFIFQYYEKEERGRGNFPDRFSARQFPNYSSELNVNALLLGDSALYLCASRRGPLNTGELFFGEGSRLTVL.

In its sample, this clonotype was seen many times. The chain recombines TRBV29-1 with TRBJ2-7, with a tentative D call TRBD1 (6 bases). The germline CDR1 and CDR2 sequences are SQVTM and ANQGSEA. The CDR3 has 14 amino acids. V was shortened by 1 base and J by 0 bases, with 10 bases between the two germline ends. CDR3: CSVEGQGSSYEQYF. The CDR3, as DNA: TGCAGCGTTGAAGGGCAGGGGAGCTCCTACGAGCAGTACTTC.